This TCR beta chain was found in a study of T cells in tumors after PD-1 blockade. Study information: Daily vismodegib 150 mg continued in a subset of anti-PD-1-treated patients. Tumor samples yielded around 19-fold more depth than single-cell TCR sequencing. Findings of the study overall: Peripheral recruitment is suggested, as some novel exhausted tumor clones were in pre-treatment blood.

Points on this clone: Its antigen is undetermined.

The CDR3 contains 12 residues. The ends were cut back, 7 bases at V and 7 bases at J, with 13 bases in the middle. Germline V gene lookup returns CDR1 SQVTM and CDR2 ANQGSEA. Assay used: immunoSEQ multiplex PCR; TCRdb lists only in-frame clones, some missing. The table lists some 11,000 clones, about 63% of them singletons. This sequence was found in a human donor with basal cell carcinoma. Here the sequenced sample was tumor tissue, taken before anti-PD-1 treatment. The chain is built from TRBV29-1 and TRBJ2-2; D assignment may be TRBD1 or TRBD2 (5 bases each). The CDR3 coding sequence is TGCAGCGCGGGGCTTAGGGGCGGGGAGCTGTTTTTT. Amino acids: CSAGLRGGELFF.